Shown below are 25 T cell receptor beta chains from a single sample sequenced in a study of regulatory T cells in long-lasting Graves disease. The TCR beta library used iRepertoire HTBI primers with Arm-PCR amplification of CDR3. MiXCR, run by TCRdb on the multiplex PCR reads, gives a single entry per CDR3 protein. Of fewer than 650,000 distinct CDR3 sequences in the sample, 15% to 20% were seen once. Time point indicated: newly diagnosed GD, antithyroid drugs for less than 3 months. The TCR library was made from RNA extracted from PBMCs. In addition, the sample was reused for a study of T cells in Graves' hyperthyroidism and ophthalmopathy.

The sample in question was peripheral blood mononuclear cells (PBMCs), obtained at new diagnosis, from a patient treated with antithyroid drugs. The receptor source for this set is a young man with Graves disease.

This chain connects TRBV5-1 to TRBJ1-1; unclear D gene. V dropped 2 bases and J dropped 0 bases, with 11 bases sitting between them. The CDR3 runs 15 residues. CDR1 is SGHRS, CDR2 YFSETQ, per germline. Written as DNA, the CDR3 is TGCGCCAGCAGCTTAAGGTCCGGGCTGAACACTGAAGCTTTCTTT. Translation gives CASSLRSGLNTEAFF.

Many counts were recorded for this clonotype. The rearrangement uses TRBV11-2 and TRBJ2-3; D ambiguous. V was clipped by 5 bases and J by 7 bases, with 10 bases between them. Germline CDR1 reads SGHAT; CDR2 reads FQNNGV. The CDR3 is 12 residues long. CDR3 residues: CASSTQSHTQYF. The CDR3 nucleotides read TGTGCCAGCAGCACCCAGAGCCATACGCAGTATTTT.

CDR3 bases: TGCGCCAGCAGTGAGGGACAGGGCCCTTTCAATGAGCAGTTCTTC. The encoded protein is CASSEGQGPFNEQFF. This chain uses TRBV10-2 with TRBJ2-1; 8 positions match TRBD1. Germline V lookup: CDR1 WSHSY, CDR2 SAAADI. The CDR3 has 15 residues. Germline trimming cut 2 bases from V and 6 bases from J; bases unmatched to any gene: 6.

This clonotype was counted many times. The V gene is TRBV7-9, the J gene TRBJ2-2, with D hard to call. V was cut by 3 bases and J by 0 bases, with 8 bases left in between. The CDR3 runs to 15 residues. Per the germline V gene, CDR1 is SEHNR and CDR2 is FQNEAQ (reference sequence). The CDR3 nucleotides read TGTGCCAGCAGCTTGACCGTTACGAACACCGGGGAGCTGTTTTTT. Its protein is CASSLTVTNTGELFF.

This clonotype was seen repeatedly, ten times or more. This chain connects TRBV2 to TRBJ1-5, with D perhaps matching TRBD1 (5 bases). The CDR3 is made up of 15 amino acids. Germline V CDR1 and CDR2: SNHLY, FYNNEI. V lost 0 bases and J 6 bases, leaving 12 bases between the germline ends. In DNA form, the CDR3 reads TGTGCCAGCAGTGAAGCGGGGGGAAGGGGTCAGCCCCAGCATTTT. It encodes CASSEAGGRGQPQHF.

The sample holds many counts of this clonotype. The chain couples TRBV27 to TRBJ2-7; D unresolved. Germline assignment: CDR1 MNHEY and CDR2 SMNVEV (reference sequence). The length of the CDR3 is 14 residues. With 5 bases removed from V and 3 bases from J, the gap between germline ends came to 14 bases. CDR3 DNA sequence: TGTGCCAGCAGTCCCGCTGGGAACGGCTACGAGCAGTACTTC. Its translation: CASSPAGNGYEQYF.

Many counts were recorded for this clonotype. This chain links TRBV6-2 or TRBV6-3 with TRBJ1-5; perhaps TRBD1 as D (5 bases). The ends were cut back, 5 bases at V and 0 bases at J, with 8 bases in the middle. CDR1 and CDR2 from the germline V gene are MNHEY and SVGEGT. There are 14 residues in the CDR3. The CDR3 nucleotides read TGTGCCAGCAGTGGGGGATATAGCAATCAGCCCCAGCATTTT. Translation gives CASSGGYSNQPQHF.

The V call is TRBV29-1, the J call TRBJ1-3; a possible D gene is TRBD1 (6 bases). V shed 7 bases and J shed 0 bases, with 13 bases lying between them. This CDR3 comprises 14 residues. Germline V gives CDR1 SQVTM, CDR2 ANQGSEA. CDR3: CSAGGASSGNTIYF. The CDR3 DNA reads TGCAGCGCCGGGGGGGCAAGCTCTGGAAACACCATATATTTT.

This clonotype was observed many times. The CDR3 loop reads CASSYGTTGIGLGYTF. For the CDR3, the DNA is TGTGCCAGCAGTTACGGGACGACAGGGATTGGTTTGGGCTACACCTTC. The rearrangement links TRBV6-5 to TRBJ1-2, with 7 bases fitting TRBD1. From germline, CDR1 is MNHEY and CDR2 SVGAGI. The CDR3 loop spans 16 amino acids. The ends lost 2 bases at V and 8 bases at J; junction bases unmatched: 14.

This clonotype was seen a few times. The V call is TRBV30, the J call TRBJ2-7; D uncertain. V was clipped by 0 bases and J by 3 bases, with 6 bases between them. The CDR3 is 12 residues long. CDR1 is GTSNPN, CDR2 SVGIG, per germline (reference sequence). CDR3 DNA sequence: TGTGCCTGGAGTGTACTCTACTACGAGCAGTACTTC. This translates into CAWSVLYYEQYF. The full variable domain, in which reference TRBV30 and TRBJ2-7 provide the parts outside the CDR3, is SQTIHQWPATLVQPVGSPLSLECTVEGTSNPNLYWYRQAAGRGLQLLFYSVGIGQISSEVPQNLSASRPQDRQFILSSKKLLLSDSGFYLCAWSVLYYEQYFGPGTRLTVT.

Turning to this clonotype: At one of its ends the junction is not consistent with the germline gene, which may arise from a read error. The chain couples TRBV5-6 to TRBJ2-1, with D perhaps given as TRBD1 or TRBD2 (5 bases each). There are 14 residues in the CDR3. CDR1 SGHDT and CDR2 YYEEEE come from the germline V gene. DNA for the CDR3: TGTGCCAGCAGTCCCGGGACGGCCTACAGTGAGCAGTTCTTC. The encoded protein is CASSPGTAYSEQFF. The entire variable domain, with the rest obtained from reference TRBV5-6 and TRBJ2-1, is as follows: DAGVTQSPTHLIKTRGQQVTLRCSPKSGHDTVSWYQQALGQGPQFIFQYYEEEERQRGNFPDRFSGHQFPNYSSELNVNALLLGDSALYLCASSPGTAYSEQFFGPGTRLTVL.

The chain combines TRBV14 with TRBJ2-1; 10 nucleotides match TRBD2. Germline trimming cut 0 bases from V and 3 bases from J; bases unmatched to any gene: 8. This CDR3 has 18 residues. The germline V gene has CDR1 SGHDN and CDR2 FVKESK. CDR3 sequence reads: CASSQDWGSGRRYNEQFF. CDR3 sequence (DNA): TGTGCCAGCAGCCAAGATTGGGGTAGCGGGAGGCGCTACAATGAGCAGTTCTTC.

The table lists this clonotype with many counts. The chain recombines TRBV2 with TRBJ1-2, with no clear D. V shed 6 bases and J shed 3 bases, with 17 bases lying between them. Germline CDR1 reads SNHLY; CDR2 reads FYNNEI. The CDR3 is made up of 15 amino acids. Written as DNA, the CDR3 is TGTGCCAGCAGCTTTTCAGGAGACCCCTACTATGGCTACACCTTC. It translates to CASSFSGDPYYGYTF.

This chain links TRBV9 with TRBJ2-3; TRBD2 agrees at 7 bases. The germline V gene encodes CDR1 SGDLS and CDR2 YYNGEE. CDR3 size: 15 residues. V lost 3 bases and J lost 4; bases outside the gene matches: 8. The CDR3 sequence: CASSGWGGRADTQYF. In nucleotides, the CDR3 is TGTGCCAGCAGCGGCTGGGGGGGGAGAGCAGATACGCAGTATTTT.

This clonotype came up a few times. A far larger clone is one base from this, pointing to a likely read error. V usage is TRBV27 and J usage is TRBJ2-5; 11 nucleotides agree with TRBD2. The CDR3 runs to 15 residues. In germline, CDR1 is MNHEY, CDR2 SMNVEV (reference sequence). The CDR3 reads CASRILAGGLASEFF. In nucleotides, the CDR3 is TGTGCCAGCAGAATTCTAGCGGGAGGCCTAGCATCCGAGTTCTTC.

This clonotype was observed at least ten times. The chain recombines TRBV12-3 or TRBV12-4 with TRBJ2-2; 9 bases are shared with TRBD2. The V and J ends lost 11 bases and 5 bases, in that order; junction bases with no gene match: 6. CDR3 length: 13 amino acids. The CDR3 DNA reads as TGTGCCCTTAGCGGGAGCGGAACCGGGGAGCTGTTTTTT. Translating gives CALSGSGTGELFF.

A single count supports this clonotype. Just one base apart from a much larger clone, this may be a read error. The CDR3, as DNA: TGTGCCAGCAGCCGGGACACCACAGATACGCGGTATTTT. This sequence encodes CASSRDTTDTRYF. The chain couples TRBV7-9 to TRBJ2-3, with a weak D call TRBD1 (6 bases). This CDR3 contains 13 residues. Germline values: CDR1 SEHNR, CDR2 FQNEAQ (reference sequence).

The table lists this clonotype with a count of one. CDR3 sequence reads: CASSPHPIGRYDNEQFF. In nucleotides, the CDR3 is TGTGCCAGCAGCCCCCATCCTATCGGGCGGTACGACAATGAGCAGTTCTTC. The chain uses TRBV4-2 and TRBJ2-1; D is undetermined. V lost 4 bases and J lost 5, with 21 bases in between. From germline, CDR1 is LGHNA and CDR2 YNFKEQ. The CDR3 runs to 17 residues.

This clonotype was detected ten times or more. This chain links TRBV9 with TRBJ2-3; D possibly corresponds to TRBD1 (6 bases). V was cut by 0 bases and J by 1 base, with 9 bases left in between. This CDR3 has 15 residues. Germline CDR1 and CDR2: SGDLS and YYNGEE. CDR3 DNA sequence: TGTGCCAGCAGCGTAGCAGGGGTGCGCACAGATACGCAGTATTTT. Residues: CASSVAGVRTDTQYF.

At least ten counts were recorded for this clonotype. The V call is TRBV20-1, the J call TRBJ2-7, with TRBD2 identical over 14 bases. The CDR3 covers 15 residues. V lost 3 bases to trimming and J lost 4 bases; unmatched junction nucleotides: 5. The germline V gene encodes CDR1 DFQATT and CDR2 SNEGSKA (reference sequence). The CDR3 loop reads CSASGTSGRRYEQYF. The CDR3 bases are TGCAGTGCTAGTGGGACTAGCGGGAGAAGGTACGAGCAGTACTTC.

About this clonotype itself: A read error may produce the germline difference seen at one junction end. The chain has TRBV20-1 and TRBJ2-1; 9 nucleotides align to TRBD2. CDR1 DFQATT and CDR2 SNEGSKA come from the germline V gene (reference sequence). This CDR3 is built from 15 residues. CDR3 coding DNA: TGCAGTGCTCGAGACCCTAGCGGGACTTACAATGAGCAGTTCTTC. Encoded protein: CSARDPSGTYNEQFF.

This clonotype occurred a few times. This chain links TRBV20-1 with TRBJ1-5; D gene uncertain. V was clipped by 3 bases and J by 4 bases, with 10 bases between them. The CDR3 runs to 13 residues. Germline CDR1 is DFQATT and CDR2 is SNEGSKA (reference sequence). The CDR3 region has the DNA TGCAGTGCTAGTTCCGGGTGGAATCAGCCCCAGCATTTT. It encodes CSASSGWNQPQHF.

Worth noting for this clonotype: This could be a read error, since a much larger clone is one nucleotide away. The chain combines TRBV20-1 with TRBJ2-5; TRBD1 matches at 9 bases. The CDR3 sequence is 18 residues long. J was trimmed by 5 bases and V by 5 bases; bases with no gene match: 21. The germline V gene encodes CDR1 DFQATT and CDR2 SNEGSKA (reference sequence). DNA of the CDR3: TGCAGTGCTTTGGCGCCCCCGGGACAGGGAGGAGCGGGTGAGACCCAGTACTTC. It yields the protein CSALAPPGQGGAGETQYF.

The sample holds a few counts of this clonotype. The chain carries TRBV6-2 or TRBV6-3 and TRBJ1-1, with TRBD1 as a possible D gene (6 bases). With 5 bases removed from V and 7 bases from J, the gap between germline ends came to 20 bases. Germline CDR1 reads MNHEY; CDR2 reads SVGEGT. The CDR3 loop spans 15 amino acids. The CDR3 DNA reads TGTGCCAGCAGTGGGGGGGGGGCCGCCGAGGGTGAAGCTTTCTTT. Residues: CASSGGGAAEGEAFF.

This clonotype has a count of ten or more. The rearrangement uses TRBV3-1 and TRBJ2-7, with D perhaps TRBD1 or TRBD2 (5 bases each). The CDR3 is made up of 14 amino acids. The germline CDR1 and CDR2 sequences are LGHDT and YNNKEL (reference sequence). V was cut by 0 bases and J by 3 bases, with 9 bases left in between. As DNA, the CDR3 is TGTGCCAGCAGCCAAGATGGGGGATTCTACGAGCAGTACTTC. The encoded protein is CASSQDGGFYEQYF.